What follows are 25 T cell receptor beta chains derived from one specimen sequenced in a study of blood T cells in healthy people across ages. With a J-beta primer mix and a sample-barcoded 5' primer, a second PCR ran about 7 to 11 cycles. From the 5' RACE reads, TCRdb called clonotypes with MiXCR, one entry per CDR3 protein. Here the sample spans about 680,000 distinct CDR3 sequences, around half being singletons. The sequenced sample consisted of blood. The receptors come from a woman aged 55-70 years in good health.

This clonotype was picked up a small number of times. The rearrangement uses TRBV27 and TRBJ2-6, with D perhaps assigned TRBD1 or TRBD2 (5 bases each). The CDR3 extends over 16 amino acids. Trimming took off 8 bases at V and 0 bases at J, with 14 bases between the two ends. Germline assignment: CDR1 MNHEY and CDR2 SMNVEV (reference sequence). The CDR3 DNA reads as TGTGCCAGCGGCGACAGTGGGGGCTCTGGGGCCAACGTCCTGACTTTC. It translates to CASGDSGGSGANVLTF.

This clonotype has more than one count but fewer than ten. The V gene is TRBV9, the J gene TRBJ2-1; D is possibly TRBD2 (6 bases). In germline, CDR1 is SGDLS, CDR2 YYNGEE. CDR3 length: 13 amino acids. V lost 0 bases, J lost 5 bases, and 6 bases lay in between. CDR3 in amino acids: CASSVAGDNEQFF. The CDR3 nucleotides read TGTGCCAGCAGCGTAGCGGGGGACAATGAGCAGTTCTTC.

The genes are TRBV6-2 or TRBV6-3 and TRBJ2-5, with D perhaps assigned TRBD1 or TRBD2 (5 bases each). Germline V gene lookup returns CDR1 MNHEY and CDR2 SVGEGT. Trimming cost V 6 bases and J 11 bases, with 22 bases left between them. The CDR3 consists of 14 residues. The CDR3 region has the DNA TGTGCCAGCAGCCGGGACCAAGGAATTGATGAGCAGTACTTC. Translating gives CASSRDQGIDEQYF.

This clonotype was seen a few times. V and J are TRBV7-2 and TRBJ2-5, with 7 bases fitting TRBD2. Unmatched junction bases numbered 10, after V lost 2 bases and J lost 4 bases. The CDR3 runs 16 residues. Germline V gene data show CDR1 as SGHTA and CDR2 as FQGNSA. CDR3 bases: TGTGCCAGCAGCTTATTTGCGGCGGGAGTAACAGAGACCCAGTACTTC. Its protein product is CASSLFAAGVTETQYF.

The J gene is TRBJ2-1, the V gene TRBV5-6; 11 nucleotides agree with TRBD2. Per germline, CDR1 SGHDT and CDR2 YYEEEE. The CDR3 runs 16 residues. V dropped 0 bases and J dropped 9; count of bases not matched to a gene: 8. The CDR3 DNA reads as TGTGCCAGCAGCTTGGAGTTGAGGCTAGCGGGAGGTGAGCAGTTCTTC. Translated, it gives CASSLELRLAGGEQFF.

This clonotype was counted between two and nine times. The CDR3 loop reads CASSQATGEQYF. CDR3 DNA: TGTGCCAGCAGCCAGGCCACTGGGGAGCAGTACTTC. The chain carries TRBV12-3 or TRBV12-4 and TRBJ2-7; D is unclear. The V end was cut by 6 bases, the J end by 7 bases, with 13 bases between. The CDR3 consists of 12 residues.

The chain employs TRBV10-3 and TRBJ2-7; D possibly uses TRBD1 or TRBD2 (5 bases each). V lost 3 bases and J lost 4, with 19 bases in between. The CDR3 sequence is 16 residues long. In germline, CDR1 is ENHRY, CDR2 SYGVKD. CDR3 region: CAISEGLGPPGYEQYF. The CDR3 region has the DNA TGTGCCATCAGTGAAGGATTGGGACCGCCCGGTTACGAGCAGTACTTC.

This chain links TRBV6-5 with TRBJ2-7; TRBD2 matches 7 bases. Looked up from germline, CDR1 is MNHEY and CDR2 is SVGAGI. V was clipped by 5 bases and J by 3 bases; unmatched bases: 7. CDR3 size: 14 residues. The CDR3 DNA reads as TGTGCCAGCAGTGTAGGCGGGGGTATCTACGAGCAGTACTTC. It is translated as CASSVGGGIYEQYF.

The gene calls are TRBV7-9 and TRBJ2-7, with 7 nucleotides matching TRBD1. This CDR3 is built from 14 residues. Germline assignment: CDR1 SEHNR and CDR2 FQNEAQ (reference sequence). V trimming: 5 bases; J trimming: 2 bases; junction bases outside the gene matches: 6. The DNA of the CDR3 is TGTGCCAGCAGCGTAGGGACAGCTGCCTACGAGCAGTACTTC. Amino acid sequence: CASSVGTAAYEQYF.

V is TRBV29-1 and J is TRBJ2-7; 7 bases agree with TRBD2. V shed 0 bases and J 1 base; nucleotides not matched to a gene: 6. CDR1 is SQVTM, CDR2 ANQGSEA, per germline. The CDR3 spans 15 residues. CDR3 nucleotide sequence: TGCAGCGTTGAAGACCTGGGGGGGTCGTCCTACGAGCAGTACTTC. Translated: CSVEDLGGSSYEQYF.

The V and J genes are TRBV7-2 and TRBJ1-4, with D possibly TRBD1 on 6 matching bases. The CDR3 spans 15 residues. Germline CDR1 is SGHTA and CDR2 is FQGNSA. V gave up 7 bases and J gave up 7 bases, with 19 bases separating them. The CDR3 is CASNQEGGEGEKLFF. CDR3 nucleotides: TGTGCCAGCAATCAGGAGGGGGGCGAGGGTGAAAAACTGTTTTTT.

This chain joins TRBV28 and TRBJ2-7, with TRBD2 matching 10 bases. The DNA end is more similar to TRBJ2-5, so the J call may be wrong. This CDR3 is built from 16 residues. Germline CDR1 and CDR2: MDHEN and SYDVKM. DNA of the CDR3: TGTGCCAGCAGTTCCATCCTAGCGGGAGCCCTGGAGACCCAGTACTTC. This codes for CASSSILAGALETQYF.

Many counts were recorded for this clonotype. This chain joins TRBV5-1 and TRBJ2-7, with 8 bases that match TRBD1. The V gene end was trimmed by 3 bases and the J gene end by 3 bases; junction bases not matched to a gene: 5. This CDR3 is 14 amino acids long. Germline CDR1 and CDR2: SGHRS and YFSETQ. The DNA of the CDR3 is TGCGCCAGCAGCTCTCCGGACAGGGTCTACGAGCAGTACTTC. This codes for CASSSPDRVYEQYF. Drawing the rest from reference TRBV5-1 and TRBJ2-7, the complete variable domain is KAGVTQTPRYLIKTRGQQVTLSCSPISGHRSVSWYQQTPGQGLQFLFEYFSETQRNKGNFPGRFSGRQFSNSRSEMNVSTLELGDSALYLCASSSPDRVYEQYFGPGTRLTVT.

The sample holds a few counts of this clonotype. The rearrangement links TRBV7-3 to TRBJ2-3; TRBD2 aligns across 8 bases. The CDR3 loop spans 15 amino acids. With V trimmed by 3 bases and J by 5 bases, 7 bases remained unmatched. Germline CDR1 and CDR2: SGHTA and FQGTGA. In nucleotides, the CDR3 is TGTGCCAGCAGCTTCTACCCAGCGGGAGAAGATACGCAGTATTTT. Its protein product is CASSFYPAGEDTQYF.

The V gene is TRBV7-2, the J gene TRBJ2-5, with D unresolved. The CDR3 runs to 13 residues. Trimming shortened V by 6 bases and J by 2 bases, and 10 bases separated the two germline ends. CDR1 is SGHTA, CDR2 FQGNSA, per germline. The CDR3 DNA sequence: TGTGCCAGCAGAGTGGGTATTCAAGAGACCCAGTACTTC. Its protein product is CASRVGIQETQYF.

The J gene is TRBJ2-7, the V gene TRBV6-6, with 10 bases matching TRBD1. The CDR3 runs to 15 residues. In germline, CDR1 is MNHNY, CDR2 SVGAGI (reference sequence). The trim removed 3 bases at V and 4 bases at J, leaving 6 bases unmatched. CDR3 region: CASSYSPGQGYEQYF. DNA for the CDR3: TGTGCCAGCAGTTATAGCCCGGGACAGGGGTACGAGCAGTACTTC.

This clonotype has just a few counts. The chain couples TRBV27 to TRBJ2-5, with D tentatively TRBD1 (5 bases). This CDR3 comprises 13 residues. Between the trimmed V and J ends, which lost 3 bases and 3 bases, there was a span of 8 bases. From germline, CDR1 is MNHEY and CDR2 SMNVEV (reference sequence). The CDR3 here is CASSFFREETQYF. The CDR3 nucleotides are TGTGCCAGCAGTTTCTTCAGGGAAGAGACCCAGTACTTC.

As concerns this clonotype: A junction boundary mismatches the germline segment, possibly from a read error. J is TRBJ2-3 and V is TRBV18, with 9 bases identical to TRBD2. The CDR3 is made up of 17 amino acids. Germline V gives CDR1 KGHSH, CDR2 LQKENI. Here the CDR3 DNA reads TGTGCCAGCTCACCGGTACAAGTAGCGGGAGTTACAGCTACGCAGTATTTT. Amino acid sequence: CASSPVQVAGVTATQYF.

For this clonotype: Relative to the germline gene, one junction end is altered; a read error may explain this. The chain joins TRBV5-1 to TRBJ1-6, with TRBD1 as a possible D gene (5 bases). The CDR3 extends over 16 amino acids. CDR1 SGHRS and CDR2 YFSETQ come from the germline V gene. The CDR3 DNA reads TGCGCCAGCAGTTTGGTGTCTGGGGGTGTCTATTCACCCCTCCACTTT. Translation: CASSLVSGGVYSPLHF.

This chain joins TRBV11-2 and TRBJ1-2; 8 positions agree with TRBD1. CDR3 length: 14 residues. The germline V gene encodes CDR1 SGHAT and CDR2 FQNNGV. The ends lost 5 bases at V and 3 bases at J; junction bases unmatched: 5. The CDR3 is CASSTGTGHYGYTF. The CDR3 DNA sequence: TGTGCCAGCAGCACCGGGACAGGTCACTATGGCTACACCTTC.

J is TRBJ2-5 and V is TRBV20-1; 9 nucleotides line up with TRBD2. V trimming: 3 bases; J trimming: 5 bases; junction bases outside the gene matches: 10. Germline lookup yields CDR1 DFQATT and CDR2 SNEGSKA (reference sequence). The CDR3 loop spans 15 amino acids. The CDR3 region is CSASPLAGAWETQYF. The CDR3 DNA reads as TGCAGTGCTAGTCCTTTAGCGGGAGCCTGGGAGACCCAGTACTTC.

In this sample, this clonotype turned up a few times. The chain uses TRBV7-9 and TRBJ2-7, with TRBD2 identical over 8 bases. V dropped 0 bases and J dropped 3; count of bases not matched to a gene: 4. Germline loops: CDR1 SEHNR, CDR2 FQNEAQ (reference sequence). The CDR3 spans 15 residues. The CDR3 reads CASSLAAGGIYEQYF. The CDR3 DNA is TGTGCCAGCAGCTTAGCGGCGGGAGGTATCTACGAGCAGTACTTC.

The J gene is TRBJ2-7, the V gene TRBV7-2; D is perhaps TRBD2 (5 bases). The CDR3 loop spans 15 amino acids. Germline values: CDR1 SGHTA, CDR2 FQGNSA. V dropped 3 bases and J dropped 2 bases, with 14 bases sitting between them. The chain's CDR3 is CASSFRSGATYEQYF. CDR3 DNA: TGTGCCAGCAGCTTTAGGAGCGGAGCAACCTACGAGCAGTACTTC.

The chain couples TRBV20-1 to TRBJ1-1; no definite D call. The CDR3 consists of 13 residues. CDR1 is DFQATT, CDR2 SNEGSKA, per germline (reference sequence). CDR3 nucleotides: TGCAGGGCGAGTCCGGGATTGAACACTGAAGCTTTCTTT. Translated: CRASPGLNTEAFF.

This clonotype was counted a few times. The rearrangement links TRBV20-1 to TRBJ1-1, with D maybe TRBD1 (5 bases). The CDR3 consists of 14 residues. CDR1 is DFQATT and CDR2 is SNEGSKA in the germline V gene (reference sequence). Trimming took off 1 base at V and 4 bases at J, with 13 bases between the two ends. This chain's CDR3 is CSARVEAGRTEAFF. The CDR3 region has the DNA TGCAGTGCTAGAGTGGAAGCAGGGCGCACTGAAGCTTTCTTT.